This entry is about one T cell receptor (beta chain). Antigen: not known. The CDR3 spans 13 residues. The V gene lost 5 bases and the J gene lost 7 bases, with 15 bases spanning the gap. Germline V gives CDR1 SEHNR, CDR2 FQNEAQ (reference sequence). In each sample, roughly 0.95-10 million cryopreserved PBMC were present before DNA extraction. The sample belongs to a study of long-term antiretroviral therapy in people with HIV. Broader study findings: Collection of the blood, which took place between about 2003 and 2017, possibly occurred under older ART regimens. Pre-ART expanded TRB clones stayed dominant throughout, though often decreasing after ART.

The assay, immunoSEQ v3.0, was run at survey level. TCRdb's table, derived via immunoSEQ multiplex PCR, lists solely in-frame clones and lacks some. The sample shows 20,000 to 30,000 clones, about four fifths of them seen only once. The input for sequencing was unsorted PBMCs, taken 0.7 years before starting antiretroviral therapy. This rearrangement joins TRBV7-9 to TRBJ2-7; D is perhaps TRBD2 (6 bases). The receptor was isolated from a man younger than 45 with HIV. The CDR3 is CASSPEGGAEQYF. Written as DNA, the CDR3 is TGTGCCAGCAGCCCGGAGGGCGGGGCGGAGCAGTACTTC.